This TCR beta chain was found in a study of early T cells in non-severe SARS-CoV-2 infection. Study-level background: Sequencing used unsorted whole-blood bulk RNA, so chains lack pairing.

Study-level results: The study's VDJdb matching favored anti-spike CD8 responses and missed private and CD4 specificities.

Turning to this clonotype: Antigen: not known.

Germline CDR1 and CDR2: SGHTA and FQGNSA. The CDR3 sequence is 16 residues long. The trim removed 6 bases at V and 0 bases at J, leaving 6 bases unmatched. Unique molecular identifiers were added to individual cDNA molecules. From the 5' RACE reads, TCRdb called clonotypes with MiXCR, one entry per CDR3 protein. This repertoire shows 79,000 or so distinct CDR3 sequences, roughly 13% found once; its top ten account for about 1.1%. The receptor was isolated from an adult who was a healthcare worker with PCR-confirmed SARS-CoV-2 infection or an uninfected control (not recorded which). V gene TRBV7-2 combines with J gene TRBJ2-5; 11 bases agree with TRBD2. Material for sequencing was whole blood. The CDR3 loop is CASRKETSGDQETQYF. The CDR3 nucleotides read TGTGCCAGCAGGAAGGAGACTAGCGGGGACCAAGAGACCCAGTACTTC.